These 16 T cell receptor beta chains were all obtained from the same sample, sequenced in a study of shared clonotypes between healthy human individuals. Libraries were prepared by immunoSEQ multiplex PCR; TCRdb keeps only in-frame clonotypes and omits some of them. The sample includes around 1,100,000 clones, 77% of them seen just once. The sequenced sample consisted of memory CD4+ T cells from PBMCs. Subset in this sample: CD45RA-negative fraction. The receptors stem from a man between 18 and 35 years old in good health. Some clones in this sample may be carry-over from other donors' samples.

The chain couples TRBV18 to TRBJ2-7; 10 nucleotides match TRBD2. Germline V CDR1 and CDR2: KGHSH, LQKENI. Trimming took 6 bases from V and 5 from J; bases not matched to a gene: 10. This CDR3 is built from 15 residues. Here the CDR3 DNA reads TGTGCCAGCTCGCCCACTAGCGGGATAGACCACGAGCAGTACTTC. It specifies CASSPTSGIDHEQYF.

The chain carries TRBV27 and TRBJ1-1; unclear D gene. CDR1 and CDR2 (germline): MNHEY, SMNVEV (reference sequence). The CDR3 contains 13 residues. V lost 3 bases, J lost 1 base, and 6 bases lay in between. CDR3: CASSFVGNTEAFF. CDR3 sequence (DNA): TGTGCCAGCAGTTTCGTGGGGAACACTGAAGCTTTCTTT.

This clone was seen just once. The rearrangement uses TRBV29-1 and TRBJ2-1; 7 bases match TRBD1. This CDR3 is 16 amino acids long. After removal of 0 bases from V and 3 bases from J, the junction contained 8 bases not matched to a gene. Germline assignment: CDR1 SQVTM and CDR2 ANQGSEA. CDR3 bases: TGCAGCGTTGAAGATTGGTCGACAGGGCTCTACAATGAGCAGTTCTTC. It specifies CSVEDWSTGLYNEQFF.

This rearrangement joins TRBV28 to TRBJ1-2; no firm D call. CDR3 length equals 18 residues. V lost 2 bases and J 7 bases, leaving 26 bases between the germline ends. Germline V gene sequence: CDR1 MDHEN, CDR2 SYDVKM. The CDR3 DNA follows: TGTGCCAGCAGTTTAATAGCCCTACGGTTGGTGGGTACTAGTGGCTACACCTTC. This codes for CASSLIALRLVGTSGYTF.

This clone was counted between two and nine times. The chain combines TRBV18 with TRBJ1-5, with D possibly matching TRBD1 (6 bases). In germline, CDR1 is KGHSH, CDR2 LQKENI. The V gene lost 2 bases and the J gene lost 5 bases, with 10 bases spanning the gap. This CDR3 contains 14 residues. Written as DNA, the CDR3 is TGTGCCAGCTCACCAGCGGGGGCTGATCAGCCCCAGCATTTT. Translation: CASSPAGADQPQHF.

This clone was counted many times. J is TRBJ2-7 and V is TRBV4-1; a weak D match, TRBD2 (6 bases). CDR1 and CDR2 (germline): MGHRA, YSYEKL. The CDR3 covers 15 residues. The V end lost 1 base, the J end lost 6 bases, and 16 bases lay between the germline ends. CDR3 DNA sequence: TGCGCCAGCAGCCAAGCGTGGGAGGTTCGGGGCGAGCAGTACTTC. Its protein product is CASSQAWEVRGEQYF.

To note about this clone: This specimen includes other DNA sequences encoding the same CDR3. This chain connects TRBV7-2 to TRBJ1-1, with D maybe TRBD1 (5 bases). The V end lost 3 bases, the J end lost 2 bases, and 10 bases lay between the germline ends. The germline CDR1 and CDR2 sequences are SGHTA and FQGNSA. This CDR3 is built from 14 residues. CDR3 region: CASSFGTANTEAFF. CDR3 in DNA: TGTGCCAGCAGCTTCGGGACGGCCAACACTGAAGCTTTCTTT.

This clone has only a few counts. The chain is built from TRBV30 and TRBJ2-3, with 9 positions matching TRBD2. Germline values: CDR1 GTSNPN, CDR2 SVGIG (reference sequence). V lost 8 bases to trimming and J lost 4 bases; unmatched junction nucleotides: 10. This CDR3 comprises 14 residues. The CDR3, as DNA: TGTGCCGCTTCCGGGACTAGCATGTCAGATACGCAGTATTTT. It codes for CAASGTSMSDTQYF.

The chain couples TRBV10-3 to TRBJ2-5; D call uncertain. The V end lost 4 bases, the J end lost 3 bases, and 12 bases lay between the germline ends. The CDR3 loop spans 14 amino acids. The germline V gene has CDR1 ENHRY and CDR2 SYGVKD. Here the CDR3 reads CAISVSTAKETQYF. The DNA for the CDR3 is TGTGCCATCAGTGTGTCTACGGCAAAAGAGACCCAGTACTTC.

The chain is built from TRBV25-1 and TRBJ2-3; a possible D gene is TRBD2 (6 bases). The germline V gene encodes CDR1 MGHDK and CDR2 SYGVNS. V lost 5 bases, J lost 6 bases, and 12 bases lay in between. CDR3 length: 13 residues. CDR3 sequence: CASSNPGLDTQYF. In DNA, the CDR3 is TGTGCCAGCAGTAACCCGGGACTCGATACGCAGTATTTT.

V and J are TRBV6-1 and TRBJ2-2; 8 positions agree with TRBD1. Germline V lookup: CDR1 MNHNS, CDR2 SASEGT. V was pared by 2 bases and J by 8 bases, with 19 bases of the junction left unmatched. The CDR3 sequence is 19 residues long. CDR3 sequence: CASSEHQQGARSTSGELFF. The DNA of the CDR3 is TGTGCCAGCAGTGAACATCAGCAGGGGGCGCGGAGCACTTCTGGGGAGCTGTTTTTT.

With respect to this clone: Germline and junction disagree at one end, which may indicate a read error. The chain combines TRBV7-8 with TRBJ2-2; D remains ambiguous. There are 15 residues in the CDR3. The germline gives CDR1 SGHVS, CDR2 FQNEAQ. The DNA of the CDR3 is TGTGCCAGCGCCCGCAGGCTCCTGAACACCGTGGAGCTGTTTTTT. Translating gives CASARRLLNTVELFF.

This chain links TRBV18 with TRBJ2-6; D remains unclear. V was trimmed by 3 bases and J by 3 bases, leaving 6 bases between them. This CDR3 is 14 amino acids long. Germline V lookup: CDR1 KGHSH, CDR2 LQKENI. The CDR3 reads CASSPSDGANVLTF. CDR3 bases: TGTGCCAGCTCACCTTCCGATGGGGCCAACGTCCTGACTTTC. The full variable domain, completed using reference TRBV18 and TRBJ2-6, is NAGVMQNPRHLVRRRGQEARLRCSPMKGHSHVYWYRQLPEEGLKFMVYLQKENIIDESGMPKERFSAEFPKEGPSILRIQQVVRGDSAAYFCASSPSDGANVLTFGAGSRLTVL.

J is TRBJ1-2 and V is TRBV7-6; D not certain. This CDR3 is built from 14 residues. Trimming shortened V by 2 bases and J by 6 bases, and 13 bases separated the two germline ends. Germline-derived CDR1 and CDR2 are SGHVS and FNYEAQ. The CDR3 nucleotides read TGTGCCAGCAGCTTAAGCCCGGGAGGCGATGGCTACACCTTC. Protein product: CASSLSPGGDGYTF.

The chain links TRBV18 to TRBJ2-1; tentatively, D is TRBD1 (7 bases). This CDR3 spans 19 amino acids. V gave up 0 bases and J gave up 4 bases, with 22 bases separating them. In germline, CDR1 is KGHSH, CDR2 LQKENI. The CDR3 is CASSPPVMRPGGYYNEQFF. The CDR3, as DNA: TGTGCCAGCTCACCACCAGTTATGAGGCCAGGGGGGTATTACAATGAGCAGTTCTTC.

The sample holds one count of this clone. The V gene is TRBV10-3, the J gene TRBJ2-5; the match to TRBD2 covers 7 bases. The CDR3 is made up of 13 amino acids. With V trimmed by 4 bases and J by 4 bases, 3 bases remained unmatched. Germline V lookup: CDR1 ENHRY, CDR2 SYGVKD. The chain's CDR3 is CAISVPGGETQYF. The CDR3 coding sequence is TGTGCCATCAGTGTTCCGGGGGGAGAGACCCAGTACTTC.